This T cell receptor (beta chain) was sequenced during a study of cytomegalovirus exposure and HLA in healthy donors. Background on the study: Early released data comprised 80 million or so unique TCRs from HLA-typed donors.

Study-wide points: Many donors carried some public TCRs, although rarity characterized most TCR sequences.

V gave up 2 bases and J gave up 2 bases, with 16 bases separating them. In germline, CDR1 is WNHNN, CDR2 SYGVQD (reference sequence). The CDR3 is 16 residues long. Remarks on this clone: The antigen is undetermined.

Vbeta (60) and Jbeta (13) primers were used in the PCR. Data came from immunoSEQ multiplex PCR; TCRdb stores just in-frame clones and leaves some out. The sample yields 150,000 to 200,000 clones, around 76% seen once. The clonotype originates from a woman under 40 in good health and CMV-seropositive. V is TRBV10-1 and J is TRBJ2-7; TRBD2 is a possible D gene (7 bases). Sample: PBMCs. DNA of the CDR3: TGCGCCAGCAGTGAGAATTGCGGGGGCCCAACCTACGAGCAGTACTTC. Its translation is CASSENCGGPTYEQYF.